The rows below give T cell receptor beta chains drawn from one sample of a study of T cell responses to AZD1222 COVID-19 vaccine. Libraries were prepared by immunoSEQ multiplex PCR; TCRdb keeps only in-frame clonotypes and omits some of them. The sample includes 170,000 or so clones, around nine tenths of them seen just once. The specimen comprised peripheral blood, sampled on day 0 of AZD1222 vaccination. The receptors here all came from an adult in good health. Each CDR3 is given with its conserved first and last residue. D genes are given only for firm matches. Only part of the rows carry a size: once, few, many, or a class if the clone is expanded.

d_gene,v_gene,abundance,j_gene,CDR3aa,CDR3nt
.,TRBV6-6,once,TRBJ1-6,CASMGDGGRGSPLHF,TGTGCCAGCATGGGCGATGGGGGGCGCGGCTCACCCCTCCACTTT
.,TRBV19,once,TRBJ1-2,CASRAAGRARGYTF,TGTGCCAGTAGAGCCGCGGGACGGGCCCGGGGCTACACCTTC
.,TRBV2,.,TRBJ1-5,CASSDFEGQPQHF,TGTGCCAGCAGTGACTTTGAAGGTCAGCCCCAGCATTTT
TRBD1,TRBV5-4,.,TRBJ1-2,CASSGGQGSNYGYTF,TGTGCCAGCAGCGGGGGACAGGGGAGTAACTATGGCTACACCTTC
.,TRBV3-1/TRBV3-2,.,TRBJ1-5,CASSQEPYSNQPQHF,TGTGCCAGCAGCCAAGAACCCTATAGCAATCAGCCCCAGCATTTT
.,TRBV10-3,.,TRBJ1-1,CAISGEAPNTEAFF,TGTGCCATCAGTGGTGAGGCACCTAACACTGAAGCTTTCTTT
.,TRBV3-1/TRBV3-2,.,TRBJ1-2,CASSQIKTGPNYGYTF,TGTGCCAGCAGCCAAATTAAAACAGGGCCCAACTATGGCTACACCTTC
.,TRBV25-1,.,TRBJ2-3,CASSGEADTQYF,TGTGCCAGCAGTGGGGAGGCAGATACGCAGTATTTT
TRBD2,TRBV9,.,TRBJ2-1,CASSTSGGLYNEQFF,TGTGCCAGCAGCACAAGCGGGGGACTCTACAATGAGCAGTTCTTC
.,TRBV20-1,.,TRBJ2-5,CSASGDETQYF,TGCAGTGCTAGCGGGGACGAGACCCAGTACTTC
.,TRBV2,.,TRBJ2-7,CASSESAVSYEQYF,TGTGCCAGCAGTGAATCTGCCGTCTCCTACGAGCAGTACTTC
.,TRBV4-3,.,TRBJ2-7,CASSQGENREQYF,TGCGCCAGCAGCCAGGGGGAAAACAGGGAGCAGTACTTC
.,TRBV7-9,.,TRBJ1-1,CASSLDPRGTEAFF,TGTGCCAGCAGCTTAGATCCCCGTGGGACTGAAGCTTTCTTT
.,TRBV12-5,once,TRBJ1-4,CASGTQSLNEKLFF,TGTGCTAGTGGCACGCAGAGCTTGAATGAAAAACTGTTTTTT
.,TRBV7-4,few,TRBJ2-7,CASSLMLQQYF,TGTGCCAGCAGCTTAATGCTCCAGCAGTACTTC
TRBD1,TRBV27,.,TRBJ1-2,CASASGGQGAGGYTF,TGTGCCAGCGCCTCGGGGGGACAGGGGGCGGGAGGCTACACCTTC